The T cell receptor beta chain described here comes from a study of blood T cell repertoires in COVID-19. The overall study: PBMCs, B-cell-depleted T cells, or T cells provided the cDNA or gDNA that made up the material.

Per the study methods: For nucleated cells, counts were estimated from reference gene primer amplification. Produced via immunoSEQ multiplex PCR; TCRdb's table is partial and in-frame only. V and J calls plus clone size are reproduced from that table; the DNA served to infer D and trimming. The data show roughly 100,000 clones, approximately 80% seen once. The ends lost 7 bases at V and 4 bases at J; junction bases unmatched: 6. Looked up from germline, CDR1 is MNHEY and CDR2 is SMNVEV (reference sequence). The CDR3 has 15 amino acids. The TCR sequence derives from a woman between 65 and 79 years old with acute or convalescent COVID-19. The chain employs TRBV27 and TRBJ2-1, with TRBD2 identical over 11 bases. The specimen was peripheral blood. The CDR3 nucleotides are TGTGCCAGCACCTTAATAGCGGGGGGGTACAATGAGCAGTTCTTC. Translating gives CASTLIAGGYNEQFF.